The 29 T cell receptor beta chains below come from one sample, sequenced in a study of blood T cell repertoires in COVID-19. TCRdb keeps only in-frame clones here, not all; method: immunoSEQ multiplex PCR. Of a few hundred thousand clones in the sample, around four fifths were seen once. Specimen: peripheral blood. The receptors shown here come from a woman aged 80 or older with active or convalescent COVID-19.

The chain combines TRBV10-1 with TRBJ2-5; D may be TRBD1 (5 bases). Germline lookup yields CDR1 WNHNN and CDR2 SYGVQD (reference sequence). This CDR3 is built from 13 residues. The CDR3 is CPPGAQGQETQYF. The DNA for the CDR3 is TGCCCCCCAGGAGCTCAGGGACAAGAGACCCAGTACTTC.

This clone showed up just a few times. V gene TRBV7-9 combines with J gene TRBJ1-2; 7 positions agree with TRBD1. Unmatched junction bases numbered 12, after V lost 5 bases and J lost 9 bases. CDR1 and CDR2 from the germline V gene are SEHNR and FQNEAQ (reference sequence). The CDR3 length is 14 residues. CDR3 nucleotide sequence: TGTGCCAGCAGCCCCCTCCGGGACAGATTGAGCTACACCTTC. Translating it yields CASSPLRDRLSYTF. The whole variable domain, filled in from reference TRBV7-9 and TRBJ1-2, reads DTGVSQNPRHKITKRGQNVTFRCDPISEHNRLYWYRQTLGQGPEFLTYFQNEAQLEKSRLLSDRFSAERPKGSFSTLEIQRTEQGDSAMYLCASSPLRDRLSYTFGSGTRLTVV.

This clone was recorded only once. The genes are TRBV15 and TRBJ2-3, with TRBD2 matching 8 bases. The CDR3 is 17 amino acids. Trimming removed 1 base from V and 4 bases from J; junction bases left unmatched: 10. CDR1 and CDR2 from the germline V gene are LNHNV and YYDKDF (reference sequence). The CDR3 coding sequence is TGTGCCACCAGCAGAGGAGAATTAGCGGGGTTCGCAGATACGCAGTATTTT. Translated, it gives CATSRGELAGFADTQYF.

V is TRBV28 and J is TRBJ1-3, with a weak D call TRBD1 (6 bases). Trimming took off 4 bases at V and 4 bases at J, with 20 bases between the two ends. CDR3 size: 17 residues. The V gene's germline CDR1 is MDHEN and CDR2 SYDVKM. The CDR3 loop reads CASSSLDRLSAGNTIYF. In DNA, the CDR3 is TGTGCCAGCAGTTCCCTGGACAGATTATCGGCCGGAAACACCATATATTTT.

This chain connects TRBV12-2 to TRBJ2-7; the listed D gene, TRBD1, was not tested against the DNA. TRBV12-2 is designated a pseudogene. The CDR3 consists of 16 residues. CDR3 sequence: CASRLAQGPEFYEQYF. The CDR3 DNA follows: TGTGCAAGTCGCTTAGCCCAGGGCCCGGAGTTCTACGAGCAGTACTTC.

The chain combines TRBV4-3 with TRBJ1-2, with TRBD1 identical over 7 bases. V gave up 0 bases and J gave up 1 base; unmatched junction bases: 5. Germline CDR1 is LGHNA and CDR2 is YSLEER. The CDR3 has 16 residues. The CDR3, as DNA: TGCGCCAGCAGCCAAGATCAGACAGGGAATAACTATGGCTACACCTTC. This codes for CASSQDQTGNNYGYTF.

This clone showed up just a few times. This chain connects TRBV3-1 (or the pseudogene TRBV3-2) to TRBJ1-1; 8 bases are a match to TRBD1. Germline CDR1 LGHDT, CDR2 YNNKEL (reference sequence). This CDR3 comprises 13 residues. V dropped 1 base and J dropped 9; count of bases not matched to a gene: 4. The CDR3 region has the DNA TGTGCCAGCAGCCAAGTAATCAGGGGGCAAGCTTTCTTT. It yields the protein CASSQVIRGQAFF.

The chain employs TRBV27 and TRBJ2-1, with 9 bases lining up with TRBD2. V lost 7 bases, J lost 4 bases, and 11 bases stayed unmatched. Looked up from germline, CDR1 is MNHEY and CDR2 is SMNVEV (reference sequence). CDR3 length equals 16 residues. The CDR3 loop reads CASTVSGGHLYNEQFF. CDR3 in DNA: TGTGCCAGCACCGTTAGCGGGGGCCACCTTTACAATGAGCAGTTCTTC.

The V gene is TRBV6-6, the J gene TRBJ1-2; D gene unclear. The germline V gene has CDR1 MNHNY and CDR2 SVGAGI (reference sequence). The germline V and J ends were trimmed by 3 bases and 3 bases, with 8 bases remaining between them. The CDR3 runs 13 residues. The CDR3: CASSYAGDYGYTF. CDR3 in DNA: TGTGCCAGCAGTTATGCGGGAGACTATGGCTACACCTTC.

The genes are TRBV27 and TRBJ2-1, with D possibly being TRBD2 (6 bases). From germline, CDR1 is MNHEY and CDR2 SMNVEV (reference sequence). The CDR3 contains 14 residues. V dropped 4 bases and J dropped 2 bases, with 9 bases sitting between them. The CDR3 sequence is CASSSVAAYNEQFF. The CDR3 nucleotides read TGTGCCAGCAGTTCGGTAGCGGCCTACAATGAGCAGTTCTTC.

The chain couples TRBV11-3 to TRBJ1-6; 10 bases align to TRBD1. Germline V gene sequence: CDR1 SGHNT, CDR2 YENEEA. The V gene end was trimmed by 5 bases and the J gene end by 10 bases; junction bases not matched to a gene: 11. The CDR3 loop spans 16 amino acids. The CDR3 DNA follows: TGTGCCAGCAGCCCCCGGGACAGGGGACTAGTCTCACCCCTCCACTTT. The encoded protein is CASSPRDRGLVSPLHF.

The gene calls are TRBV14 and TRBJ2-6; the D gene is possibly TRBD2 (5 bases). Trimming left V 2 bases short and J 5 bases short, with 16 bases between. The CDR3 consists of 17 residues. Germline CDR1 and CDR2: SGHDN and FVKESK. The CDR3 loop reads CASSQPSRGSWANVLTF. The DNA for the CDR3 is TGTGCCAGCAGCCAACCCTCACGGGGTTCGTGGGCCAACGTCCTGACTTTC.

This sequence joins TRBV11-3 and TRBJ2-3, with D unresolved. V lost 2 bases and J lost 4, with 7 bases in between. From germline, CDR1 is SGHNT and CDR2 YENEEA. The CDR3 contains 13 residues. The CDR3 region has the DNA TGTGCCAGCAGCTTAAATGCAGCAGATACGCAGTATTTT. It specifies CASSLNAADTQYF.

CDR3 amino acids: CASDGGLNTEAFF. The DNA for the CDR3 is TGTGCCAGCGACGGAGGATTGAACACTGAAGCTTTCTTT. The chain employs TRBV14 and TRBJ1-1; D gene uncertain. CDR1 and CDR2 from the germline V gene are SGHDN and FVKESK. This CDR3 has 13 amino acids. The V end was cut by 8 bases, the J end by 0 bases, with 10 bases between.

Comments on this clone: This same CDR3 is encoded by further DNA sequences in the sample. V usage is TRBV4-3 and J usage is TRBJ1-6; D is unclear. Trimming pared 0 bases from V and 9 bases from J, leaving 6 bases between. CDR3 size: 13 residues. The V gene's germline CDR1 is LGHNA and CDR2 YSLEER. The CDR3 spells CASSQDRGSPLHF. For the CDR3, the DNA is TGCGCCAGCAGCCAAGATCGGGGTTCACCCCTCCACTTT.

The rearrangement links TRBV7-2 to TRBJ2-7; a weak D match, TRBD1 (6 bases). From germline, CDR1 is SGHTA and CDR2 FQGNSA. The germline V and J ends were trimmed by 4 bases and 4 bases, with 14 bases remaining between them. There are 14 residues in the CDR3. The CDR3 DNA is TGTGCCAGCAGCTCCAGGGGCGTAAAGTACGAGCAGTACTTC. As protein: CASSSRGVKYEQYF. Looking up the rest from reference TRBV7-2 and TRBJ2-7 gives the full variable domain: GAGVSQSPSNKVTEKGKDVELRCDPISGHTALYWYRQSLGQGLEFLIYFQGNSAPDKSGLPSDRFSAERTGGSVSTLTIQRTQQEDSAVYLCASSSRGVKYEQYFGPGTRLTVT.

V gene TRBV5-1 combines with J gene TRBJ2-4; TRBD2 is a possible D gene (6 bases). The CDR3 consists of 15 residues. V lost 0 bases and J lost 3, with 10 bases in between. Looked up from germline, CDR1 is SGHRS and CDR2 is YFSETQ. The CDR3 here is CASSLAGGGKNIQYF. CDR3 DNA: TGCGCCAGCAGCTTGGCCGGGGGTGGCAAAAACATTCAGTACTTC.

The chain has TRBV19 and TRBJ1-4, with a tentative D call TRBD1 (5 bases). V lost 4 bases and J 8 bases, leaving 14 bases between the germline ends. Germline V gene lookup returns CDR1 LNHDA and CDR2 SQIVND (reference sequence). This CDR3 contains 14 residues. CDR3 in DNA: TGTGCCAGTAGTACGGCCGGGGGAGACGAAAAACTGTTTTTT. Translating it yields CASSTAGGDEKLFF.

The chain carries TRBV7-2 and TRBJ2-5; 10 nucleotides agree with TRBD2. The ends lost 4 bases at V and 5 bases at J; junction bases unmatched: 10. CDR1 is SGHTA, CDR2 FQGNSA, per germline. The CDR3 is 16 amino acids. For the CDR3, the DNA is TGTGCCAGCAGCTCCGGCCGCCTAGCGGGAGCGGAGACCCAGTACTTC. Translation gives CASSSGRLAGAETQYF. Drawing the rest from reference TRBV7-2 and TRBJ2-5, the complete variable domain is GAGVSQSPSNKVTEKGKDVELRCDPISGHTALYWYRQSLGQGLEFLIYFQGNSAPDKSGLPSDRFSAERTGGSVSTLTIQRTQQEDSAVYLCASSSGRLAGAETQYFGPGTRLLVL.

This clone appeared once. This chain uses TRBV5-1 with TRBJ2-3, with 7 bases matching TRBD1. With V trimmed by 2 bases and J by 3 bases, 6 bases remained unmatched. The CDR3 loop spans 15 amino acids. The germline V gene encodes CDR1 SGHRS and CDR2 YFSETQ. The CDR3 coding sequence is TGCGCCAGCAGCTTAAGACAGGGAAGTACAGATACGCAGTATTTT. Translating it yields CASSLRQGSTDTQYF.

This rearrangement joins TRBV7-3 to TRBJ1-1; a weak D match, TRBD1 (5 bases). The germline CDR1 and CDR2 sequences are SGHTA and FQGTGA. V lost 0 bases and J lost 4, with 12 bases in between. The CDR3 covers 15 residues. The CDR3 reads CASSLTGARGTEAFF. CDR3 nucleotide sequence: TGTGCCAGCAGCTTAACAGGGGCACGTGGCACTGAAGCTTTCTTT.

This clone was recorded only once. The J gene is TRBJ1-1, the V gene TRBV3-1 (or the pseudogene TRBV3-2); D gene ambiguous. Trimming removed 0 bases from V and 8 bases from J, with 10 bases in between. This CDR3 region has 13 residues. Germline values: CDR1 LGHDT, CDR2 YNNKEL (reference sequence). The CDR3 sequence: CASSQDGGLEAFF. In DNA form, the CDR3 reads TGTGCCAGCAGCCAAGATGGAGGGTTGGAAGCTTTCTTT.

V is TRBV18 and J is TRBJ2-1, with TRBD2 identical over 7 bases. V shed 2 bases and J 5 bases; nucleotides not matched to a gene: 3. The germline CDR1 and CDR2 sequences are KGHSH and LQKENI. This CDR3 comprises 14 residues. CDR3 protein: CASSPIGRDNEQFF. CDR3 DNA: TGTGCCAGCTCACCAATAGGGAGGGACAATGAGCAGTTCTTC.

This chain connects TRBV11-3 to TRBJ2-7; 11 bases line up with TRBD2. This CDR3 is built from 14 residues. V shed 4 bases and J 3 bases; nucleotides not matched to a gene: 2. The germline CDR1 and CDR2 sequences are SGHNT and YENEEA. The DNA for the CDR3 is TGTGCCAGCAGCTCCGGGACTAGCGGCTACGAGCAGTACTTC. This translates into CASSSGTSGYEQYF.

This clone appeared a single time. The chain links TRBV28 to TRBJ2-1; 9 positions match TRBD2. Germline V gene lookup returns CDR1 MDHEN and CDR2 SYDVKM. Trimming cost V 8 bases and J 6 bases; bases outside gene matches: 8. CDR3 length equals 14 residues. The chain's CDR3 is CASSLAGYANEQFF. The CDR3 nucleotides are TGTGCCAGCTCACTAGCGGGCTACGCCAATGAGCAGTTCTTC. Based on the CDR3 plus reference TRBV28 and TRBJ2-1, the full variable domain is DVKVTQSSRYLVKRTGEKVFLECVQDMDHENMFWYRQDPGLGLRLIYFSYDVKMKEKGDIPEGYSVSREKKERFSLILESASTNQTSMYLCASSLAGYANEQFFGPGTRLTVL.

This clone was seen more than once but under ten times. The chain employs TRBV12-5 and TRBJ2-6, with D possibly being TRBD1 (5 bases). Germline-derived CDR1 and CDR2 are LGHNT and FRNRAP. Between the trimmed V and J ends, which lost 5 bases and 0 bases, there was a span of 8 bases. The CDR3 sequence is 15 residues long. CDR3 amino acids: CASGADSSGANVLTF. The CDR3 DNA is TGTGCTAGTGGTGCAGACAGCTCTGGGGCCAACGTCCTGACTTTC.

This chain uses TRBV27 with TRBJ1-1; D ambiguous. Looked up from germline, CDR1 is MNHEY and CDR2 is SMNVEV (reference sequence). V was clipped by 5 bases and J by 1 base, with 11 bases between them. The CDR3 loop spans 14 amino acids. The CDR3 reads CASSPLIENTEAFF. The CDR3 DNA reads TGTGCCAGCAGTCCGCTTATAGAGAACACTGAAGCTTTCTTT.

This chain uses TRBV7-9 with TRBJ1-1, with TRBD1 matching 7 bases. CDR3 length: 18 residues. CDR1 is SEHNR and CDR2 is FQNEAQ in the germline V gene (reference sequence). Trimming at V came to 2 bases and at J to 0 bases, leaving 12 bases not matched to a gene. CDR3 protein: CASSLSKGAFTMNTEAFF. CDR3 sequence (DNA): TGTGCCAGCAGCTTATCGAAGGGGGCATTTACGATGAACACTGAAGCTTTCTTT. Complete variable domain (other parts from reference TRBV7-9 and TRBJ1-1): DTGVSQNPRHKITKRGQNVTFRCDPISEHNRLYWYRQTLGQGPEFLTYFQNEAQLEKSRLLSDRFSAERPKGSFSTLEIQRTEQGDSAMYLCASSLSKGAFTMNTEAFFGQGTRLTVV.

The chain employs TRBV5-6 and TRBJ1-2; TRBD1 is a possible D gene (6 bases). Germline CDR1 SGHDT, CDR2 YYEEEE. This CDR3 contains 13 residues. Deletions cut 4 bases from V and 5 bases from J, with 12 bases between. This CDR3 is CASSPPGQYGYTF. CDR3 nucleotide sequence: TGTGCCAGCAGCCCACCCGGACAGTATGGCTACACCTTC.